The next 30 T cell receptor beta chains were all read from a single sample in a study of T cells expressing NK-cell markers. TCRdb re-called the 5' RACE reads; every CDR3 protein appears as one record, without DNA. This repertoire includes a few hundred thousand distinct CDR3 sequences. The sequencing input was blood T cells: a sorted CD56 or NKG2C T cell subset, CD4+ or CD8+ T cells, or bulk PBMC T cells (not recorded which). These receptors all stem from a man between 18 and 69 years old in good health.

This chain connects TRBV9 to TRBJ2-5; TCRdb gives TRBD1 as the D gene, but with no DNA this cannot be confirmed. The CDR3 consists of 16 residues. Looked up from germline, CDR1 is SGDLS and CDR2 is YYNGEE. CDR3: CASSVAGRGPLETQYF.

The chain recombines TRBV29-1 with TRBJ1-2; the D gene TCRdb calls, TRBD1, cannot be checked with no DNA. Germline V gene sequence: CDR1 SQVTM, CDR2 ANQGSEA. This CDR3 region has 14 residues. Here the CDR3 reads CSVGTTGSSYGYTF.

This chain connects TRBV20-1 to TRBJ2-3; the TCRdb D gene call, TRBD2, has no DNA to confirm it. Germline loops: CDR1 DFQATT, CDR2 SNEGSKA (reference sequence). The CDR3 has 17 amino acids. The CDR3 protein is CSARVGKASGGVDTQYF.

J is TRBJ2-1 and V is TRBV9; TCRdb selects TRBD2, and the lack of DNA leaves this call unchecked. This CDR3 region has 15 residues. Germline CDR1 and CDR2: SGDLS and YYNGEE. CDR3 region: CASSVVGTYYNEQFF.

This sequence joins TRBV7-2 and TRBJ2-5. CDR1 is SGHTA and CDR2 is FQGNSA in the germline V gene. The CDR3 is 13 amino acids. CDR3 sequence: CASSLRPPETQYF.

The CDR3 is CSARDPLMLEQYF. The J gene is TRBJ2-7, the V gene TRBV20-1. The germline V gene has CDR1 DFQATT and CDR2 SNEGSKA (reference sequence). The CDR3 sequence is 13 residues long.

The chain links TRBV27 to TRBJ1-6; TCRdb proposes TRBD1, but this gene call is untestable without DNA. Germline V gives CDR1 MNHEY, CDR2 SMNVEV (reference sequence). The CDR3 contains 14 residues. The CDR3 sequence: CASRGALANSPLHF.

The V call is TRBV9, the J call TRBJ1-2; TCRdb's D call, TRBD1, is unchecked because there is no DNA. There are 17 residues in the CDR3. Germline V lookup: CDR1 SGDLS, CDR2 YYNGEE. CDR3 loop: CASSVGTGAQAMYGYTF. The full variable domain, rest sourced from reference TRBV9 and TRBJ1-2, is DSGVTQTPKHLITATGQRVTLRCSPRSGDLSVYWYQQSLDQGLQFLIQYYNGEERAKGNILERFSAQQFPDLHSELNLSSLELGDSALYFCASSVGTGAQAMYGYTFGSGTRLTVV.

The chain couples TRBV9 to TRBJ2-3; the TRBD1 assignment by TCRdb is unverifiable without DNA. Germline V gives CDR1 SGDLS, CDR2 YYNGEE. The CDR3 has 19 residues. CDR3 residues: CASSVGASGVGVFADTQYF.

The genes are TRBV5-4 and TRBJ2-7; TCRdb outputs TRBD1, but without DNA this stays unchecked. Germline lookup yields CDR1 SGHNT and CDR2 YYREEE (reference sequence). CDR3 length: 16 residues. CDR3 residues: CASSRLHGTGGDQQYF.

The CDR3 loop reads CASSGRVLGQYF. This chain joins TRBV6-1 and TRBJ2-5. This CDR3 has 12 amino acids. CDR1 is MNHNS, CDR2 SASEGT, per germline.

The chain carries TRBV20-1 and TRBJ2-3; TCRdb selects TRBD1, and the lack of DNA leaves this call unchecked. This CDR3 contains 12 residues. CDR1 is DFQATT and CDR2 is SNEGSKA in the germline V gene (reference sequence). The CDR3 protein is CSASTGASTQYF.

The gene calls are TRBV20-1 and TRBJ2-5. The germline V gene encodes CDR1 DFQATT and CDR2 SNEGSKA (reference sequence). The CDR3 runs 15 residues. CDR3: CSARDHIRDQETQYF.

The V gene is TRBV11-2, the J gene TRBJ2-3; TCRdb's D gene call, TRBD2, goes unchecked for lack of DNA. Germline V gives CDR1 SGHAT, CDR2 FQNNGV. The CDR3 is 19 residues long. The CDR3 loop is CASSLGPLTSGGFMNTQYF.

V is TRBV28 and J is TRBJ2-1; TCRdb outputs TRBD1, but without DNA this stays unchecked. Germline-derived CDR1 and CDR2 are MDHEN and SYDVKM. The CDR3 is 12 residues long. CDR3 loop: CASRDNLGEQFF.

The CDR3 loop reads CASSRLGGERPDTQYF. This chain joins TRBV5-4 and TRBJ2-3; there is no DNA to check the TCRdb D call of TRBD2. The CDR3 loop spans 16 amino acids. Germline V lookup: CDR1 SGHNT, CDR2 YYREEE (reference sequence).

V usage is TRBV6-1 and J usage is TRBJ2-1; TCRdb calls TRBD1, which cannot be checked without DNA. In germline, CDR1 is MNHNS, CDR2 SASEGT. The CDR3 covers 14 residues. The CDR3 loop is CATVRGQGSWEQFF.

This chain uses TRBV6-6 with TRBJ2-3; without DNA, the TCRdb call of TRBD1 cannot be checked. CDR3 length equals 13 residues. CDR1 and CDR2 (germline): MNHNY, SVGAGI (reference sequence). CDR3 in amino acids: CASSVTGTGILYF.

The chain joins TRBV6-5 to TRBJ2-5. There are 16 residues in the CDR3. CDR1 MNHEY and CDR2 SVGAGI come from the germline V gene. Here the CDR3 reads CASSYSWTKLEETQYF.

The CDR3 spells CSAQGASYYGYTF. This chain joins TRBV29-1 and TRBJ1-2; TCRdb picks TRBD1, but there is no DNA to check that call. The CDR3 covers 13 residues. The germline gives CDR1 SQVTM, CDR2 ANQGSEA.

The genes are TRBV7-2 and TRBJ2-2; without DNA, the TCRdb call of TRBD1 cannot be checked. Germline CDR1 reads SGHTA; CDR2 reads FQGNSA. The CDR3 is 16 amino acids. CDR3 in amino acids: CASSLAAGGKAGELFF. The entire variable domain, with the rest obtained from reference TRBV7-2 and TRBJ2-2, is as follows: GAGVSQSPSNKVTEKGKDVELRCDPISGHTALYWYRQSLGQGLEFLIYFQGNSAPDKSGLPSDRFSAERTGGSVSTLTIQRTQQEDSAVYLCASSLAAGGKAGELFFGEGSRLTVL.

The chain is built from TRBV7-9 and TRBJ1-1; the TCRdb call, TRBD1, lacks DNA for checking. In germline, CDR1 is SEHNR, CDR2 FQNEAQ (reference sequence). The CDR3 loop spans 14 amino acids. The CDR3 here is CASSLDRGRTEAFF.

The rearrangement joins TRBV10-3 to TRBJ1-1; the D call of TRBD1 rests on TCRdb alone, since no DNA is present to check it. The CDR3 runs 14 residues. The germline V gene has CDR1 ENHRY and CDR2 SYGVKD. The CDR3 sequence is CAISERTGVTEAFF.

The genes are TRBV7-8 and TRBJ2-1. CDR1 is SGHVS, CDR2 FQNEAQ, per germline. The CDR3 contains 15 residues. The CDR3 is CASSLRERVKHEQFF.

V usage is TRBV11-2 and J usage is TRBJ2-5; no DNA is available, so the TRBD1 call from TCRdb remains unchecked. The V gene's germline CDR1 is SGHAT and CDR2 FQNNGV. The CDR3 runs 14 residues. The CDR3 region is CASNHRGLSETQYF. Using reference TRBV11-2 and TRBJ2-5 for the parts outside the CDR3, the full variable domain is EAGVAQSPRYKIIEKRQSVAFWCNPISGHATLYWYQQILGQGPKLLIQFQNNGVVDDSQLPKDRFSAERLKGVDSTLKIQPAKLEDSAVYLCASNHRGLSETQYFGPGTRLLVL.

The chain uses TRBV6-1 and TRBJ2-1; TCRdb proposes TRBD2, but this gene call is untestable without DNA. The CDR3 totals 16 residues. CDR1 MNHNS and CDR2 SASEGT come from the germline V gene. The chain's CDR3 is CASNPRSGGAGDEQFF.

This chain uses TRBV5-1 with TRBJ2-5; checking the TCRdb D call of TRBD2 is not possible without DNA. Germline-derived CDR1 and CDR2 are SGHRS and YFSETQ. The CDR3 is made up of 15 amino acids. The CDR3 protein is CASRSLERGALTQYF.

The chain combines TRBV6-1 with TRBJ1-1; TCRdb returns TRBD1, unconfirmable since there is no DNA. The germline V gene encodes CDR1 MNHNS and CDR2 SASEGT. The CDR3 contains 14 residues. The CDR3 region is CASRIDRWNTEAFF.

The chain carries TRBV5-1 and TRBJ2-2; TCRdb gives TRBD2 as the D gene, but with no DNA this cannot be confirmed. The CDR3 totals 15 residues. The germline gives CDR1 SGHRS, CDR2 YFSETQ. The CDR3 is CASSPRTSFTGELFF.

The J gene is TRBJ1-1, the V gene TRBV25-1; there is no DNA to check the TCRdb D call of TRBD1. The CDR3 totals 13 residues. The germline V gene has CDR1 MGHDK and CDR2 SYGVNS. The CDR3 here is CASSTEMNTEAFF.